The sequence of this T cell receptor (beta chain) was determined in a study of T cell responses to AZD1222 COVID-19 vaccine. Study-wide results and limits: Dominant at 160-218 and 743-854, vaccine-associated CD4 TCRs also spanned spike. Within unmutated variant regions lay the reported targets of nearly half of spike-specific TCRs. Repertoire sampling was restricted to post-peak T cell response timepoints. Recipients of two AZD1222 doses showed rising Spike-specific TCR breadth and depth.

Comment on this clone: Its antigen is unknown.

Using immunoSEQ multiplex PCR, the repertoire was profiled, and TCRdb retains in-frame clones only, with some absent. The table records some 170,000 clones, 92% of them present only once. Germline CDR1 is SGDLS and CDR2 is YYNGEE. The CDR3 is 14 amino acids. Unmatched junction bases numbered 8, after V lost 4 bases and J lost 7 bases. Sequences were derived from peripheral blood, sampled on day 0 of MenACWY control vaccination. The TCR originated in an adult in good health. The chain has TRBV9 and TRBJ2-3, with TRBD1 matching 8 bases. The CDR3 reads CASSRPGGMNTQYF. As DNA, the CDR3 is TGTGCCAGCAGCCGTCCAGGGGGCATGAATACGCAGTATTTT.